A selection of T cell receptor beta chains follows, all from one sample in a study of T-cell memory formation after mild COVID-19. Using its own MiXCR run on the 5' RACE reads, TCRdb lists one record per CDR3 protein. The sample records approximately 350,000 distinct CDR3 sequences, 10% to 15% being singletons. The sample consisted of PBMCs or a T cell subset sorted from them (not recorded which). The receptors were gathered from a man aged 18 to 29 who had mild COVID-19 (a few samples of this study predate the infection). Cell type and time point are not known. CDR3s include the opening cysteine and the closing phenylalanine or tryptophan. Each record gives: J gene, CDR3 length, D gene, V gene, clone size, CDR3 DNA, CDR3 protein. A D gene is named only where the DNA matches it firmly. Clone size is stated in some rows and not others, as once, few, many or a class when expanded.

j_call: TRBJ1-5
cdr3_length: 14
d_call: .
v_call: TRBV7-2
clone_size: .
cdr3_nt: TGTGCCAGCAGTCCGGTGCGGATCAATCAGCCCCAGCATTTT
cdr3_aa: CASSPVRINQPQHF

j_call: TRBJ2-1
cdr3_length: 15
d_call: TRBD2
v_call: TRBV7-2
clone_size: many
cdr3_nt: TGTGCCAGCAGCCCCGGACTAGCGGGGGCCAATGAGCAGTTCTTC
cdr3_aa: CASSPGLAGANEQFF

j_call: TRBJ2-1
cdr3_length: 15
d_call: .
v_call: TRBV2
clone_size: .
cdr3_nt: TGTGCCAGCAGTGATGCTTCGACCCAGGGCGGGGTGGAGTTCTTC
cdr3_aa: CASSDASTQGGVEFF

j_call: TRBJ1-5
cdr3_length: 12
d_call: .
v_call: TRBV7-2
clone_size: .
cdr3_nt: TGTGCCAGCAGCCAGACGTCAGGGGATATGCATTTT
cdr3_aa: CASSQTSGDMHF

j_call: TRBJ2-7
cdr3_length: 17
d_call: .
v_call: TRBV5-1
clone_size: many
cdr3_nt: TGCGCCAGCAGCTTGGCCGCCAGCTCGAGACGGTCCTACGAGCAGTACTTC
cdr3_aa: CASSLAASSRRSYEQYF

j_call: TRBJ1-5
cdr3_length: 14
d_call: TRBD1
v_call: TRBV10-3
clone_size: .
cdr3_nt: TGTGCCATCAGTGGGACAGGAGAGAATCAGCCCCAGCATTTT
cdr3_aa: CAISGTGENQPQHF

j_call: TRBJ2-2
cdr3_length: 16
d_call: TRBD1
v_call: TRBV6-2/TRBV6-3
clone_size: few
cdr3_nt: TGTGCCAGCAGTTCCCGGGACAGGCTGAACACCGGGGAGCTGTTTTTT
cdr3_aa: CASSSRDRLNTGELFF

j_call: TRBJ2-7
cdr3_length: 17
d_call: TRBD2
v_call: TRBV5-1
clone_size: few
cdr3_nt: TGCGCCAGCAGCTTGGGGGGGACTAGCGGGGCGACCTACGAGCAGTACTTC
cdr3_aa: CASSLGGTSGATYEQYF

j_call: TRBJ1-5
cdr3_length: 14
d_call: .
v_call: TRBV30
clone_size: once
cdr3_nt: TGTGCCTGGAGTGTACTAGGGGAGGGTCAGCCCCAGCATTTT
cdr3_aa: CAWSVLGEGQPQHF

j_call: TRBJ2-3
cdr3_length: 13
d_call: .
v_call: TRBV7-6
clone_size: .
cdr3_nt: TGTGCCAGCAGCTTAGTCGTGCGAGATACGCAGTATTTT
cdr3_aa: CASSLVVRDTQYF

j_call: TRBJ1-1
cdr3_length: 14
d_call: TRBD1
v_call: TRBV6-5
clone_size: .
cdr3_nt: TGTGCCAGCAGTTACGCTGACAGGGATAGGGAAGCTTTCTTT
cdr3_aa: CASSYADRDREAFF

j_call: TRBJ2-1
cdr3_length: 13
d_call: TRBD2
v_call: TRBV3-1
clone_size: .
cdr3_nt: TGTGCCAGCAGCCAGACTAGCGGGGCAGAGCAGTTCTTC
cdr3_aa: CASSQTSGAEQFF

j_call: TRBJ2-5
cdr3_length: 15
d_call: TRBD1
v_call: TRBV7-8
clone_size: few
cdr3_nt: TGTGCCAGCACCCCGGACAGGGTTCCTGTGGAGACCCAGTACTTC
cdr3_aa: CASTPDRVPVETQYF

j_call: TRBJ1-4
cdr3_length: 14
d_call: .
v_call: TRBV4-1
clone_size: few
cdr3_nt: TGCGCCAGCAGCCAAGAAACAACCCGGGAAAAACTGTTTTTT
cdr3_aa: CASSQETTREKLFF

j_call: TRBJ1-1
cdr3_length: 17
d_call: TRBD1
v_call: TRBV5-1
clone_size: few
cdr3_nt: TGCGCCAGCAGCCGCGGACAGGGAATTATCCTGGGCGCTGAAGCTTTCTTT
cdr3_aa: CASSRGQGIILGAEAFF

j_call: TRBJ2-3
cdr3_length: 14
d_call: .
v_call: TRBV25-1
clone_size: .
cdr3_nt: TGTGCCAGCAGTGAAAAGTATATCACAGATACGCAGTATTTT
cdr3_aa: CASSEKYITDTQYF

j_call: TRBJ1-2
cdr3_length: 17
d_call: TRBD1
v_call: TRBV4-1
clone_size: .
cdr3_nt: TGCGCCAGCAGCCAAATTCAACTGTCATCCACAGGGGATGGCTACACCTTC
cdr3_aa: CASSQIQLSSTGDGYTF

j_call: TRBJ2-5
cdr3_length: 13
d_call: .
v_call: TRBV27
clone_size: .
cdr3_nt: TGTGCCAGCAGTTTTTCGCAGACGGAGACCCAGTACTTC
cdr3_aa: CASSFSQTETQYF

j_call: TRBJ2-3
cdr3_length: 16
d_call: TRBD2
v_call: TRBV20-1
clone_size: .
cdr3_nt: TGCAGTGCTAGAGGACTAGCGGGGGGGCATACAGATACGCAGTATTTT
cdr3_aa: CSARGLAGGHTDTQYF

j_call: TRBJ1-1
cdr3_length: 15
d_call: TRBD1
v_call: TRBV4-3
clone_size: many
cdr3_nt: TGCGCCAGCAGCCAAATGGGCGGACAGGGGGAGGTAACTTTCTTT
cdr3_aa: CASSQMGGQGEVTFF

j_call: TRBJ1-3
cdr3_length: 16
d_call: .
v_call: TRBV4-3
clone_size: .
cdr3_nt: TGCGCCAGCAGCCAAGGGTTAGGACTCTCTGGAAACACCATATATTTT
cdr3_aa: CASSQGLGLSGNTIYF

j_call: TRBJ1-5
cdr3_length: 16
d_call: TRBD1
v_call: TRBV27
clone_size: few
cdr3_nt: TGTGCCAGCAGTCCCCACGAAACAGGGGGGAATCAGCCCCAGCATTTT
cdr3_aa: CASSPHETGGNQPQHF

j_call: TRBJ2-7
cdr3_length: 16
d_call: TRBD1
v_call: TRBV7-9
clone_size: .
cdr3_nt: TGTGCCAGCAGCTTAAGGCGAGACAGGGTTTCCTACGAGCAGTACTTC
cdr3_aa: CASSLRRDRVSYEQYF